These 20 T cell receptor beta chains share one sample of origin, sequenced in a study of cytomegalovirus exposure and HLA in healthy donors. 13 Jbeta primers and 60 Vbeta primers were used for the PCR. Clones were read by immunoSEQ multiplex PCR, and TCRdb kept only the in-frame ones, dropping some. The data hold more than 75,000 clones, with around 68% observed a single time. The sequencing sample was made of PBMCs. All receptors derive from a man between 35 and 55 years old in good health and CMV-seropositive.

The chain links TRBV7-8 to TRBJ1-2; 7 bases are shared with TRBD1. V dropped 5 bases and J dropped 2; count of bases not matched to a gene: 5. CDR3 length: 14 residues. Germline lookup yields CDR1 SGHVS and CDR2 FQNEAQ. The CDR3 spells CASSTRTGNYGYTF. The DNA for the CDR3 is TGTGCCAGCAGCACCAGGACAGGCAACTATGGCTACACCTTC.

This clone was picked up one time. The chain uses TRBV4-3 and TRBJ2-1; D is possibly TRBD2 (6 bases). With 2 bases removed from V and 0 bases from J, the gap between germline ends came to 17 bases. The CDR3 is 18 amino acids. Germline loops: CDR1 LGHNA, CDR2 YSLEER. CDR3 sequence: CASSQTPGLPSSYNEQFF. In DNA, the CDR3 is TGCGCCAGCAGCCAAACCCCGGGACTTCCGAGCTCCTACAATGAGCAGTTCTTC.

The V and J genes are TRBV19 and TRBJ1-5; tentative D call: TRBD1 (5 bases). The V end was cut by 6 bases, the J end by 6 bases, with 12 bases between. The CDR3 has 13 amino acids. Per germline, CDR1 LNHDA and CDR2 SQIVND (reference sequence). The CDR3 coding sequence is TGTGCCAGTAGCAATTCAAGGGGTCAGCCCCAGCATTTT. This gives the protein CASSNSRGQPQHF. Full variable domain (rest looked up from reference TRBV19 and TRBJ1-5): DGGITQSPKYLFRKEGQNVTLSCEQNLNHDAMYWYRQDPGQGLRLIYYSQIVNDFQKGDIAEGYSVSREKKESFPLTVTSAQKNPTAFYLCASSNSRGQPQHFGDGTRLSIL.

This chain uses TRBV9 with TRBJ1-6; 9 bases map to TRBD1. From germline, CDR1 is SGDLS and CDR2 YYNGEE. J gave up 9 bases and V 3 bases, and 7 bases lay outside the gene matches. The CDR3 is 15 amino acids. CDR3: CASSDGTGLGSPLHF. CDR3 in DNA: TGTGCCAGCAGCGACGGGACAGGGTTGGGTTCACCCCTCCACTTT.

The V and J genes are TRBV2 and TRBJ2-6, with 8 positions matching TRBD1. CDR3 length equals 18 residues. The germline V gene has CDR1 SNHLY and CDR2 FYNNEI. Trimming removed 5 bases from V and 1 base from J; junction bases left unmatched: 10. CDR3 loop: CASSHRTGRGSGANVLTF. The CDR3 region has the DNA TGTGCCAGCAGTCACCGGACAGGGCGTGGGTCTGGGGCCAACGTCCTGACTTTC.

CDR3 loop: CASSGQDTKAGNTIYF. In DNA form, the CDR3 reads TGCGCCAGCAGCGGCCAGGACACTAAGGCTGGAAACACCATATATTTT. The genes are TRBV5-1 and TRBJ1-3; weak D call: TRBD1 (5 bases). Trimming cost V 4 bases and J 2 bases, with 16 bases left between them. Germline V gene sequence: CDR1 SGHRS, CDR2 YFSETQ. CDR3 length: 16 residues.

The V gene is TRBV21-1, the J gene TRBJ2-7; TRBD2, the table's D call, was not compared with the DNA. TRBV21-1 is a recognized pseudogene. The CDR3 sequence is 9 residues long. DNA of the CDR3: TGTGCCACCGCCGGCGAGCAGTACTTC. Amino acids: CATAGEQYF.

The V call is TRBV7-2, the J call TRBJ1-3; 9 bases map to TRBD1. The V segment lost 5 bases and the J segment 3 bases; nucleotides outside the gene matches: 5. From germline, CDR1 is SGHTA and CDR2 FQGNSA. The CDR3 extends over 15 amino acids. CDR3 in DNA: TGTGCCAGCAGCAGGGGACAGGGTGATGGAAACACCATATATTTT. Encoded protein: CASSRGQGDGNTIYF.

The CDR3 sequence: CASSISGLAGGADTQYF. The CDR3 DNA reads as TGTGCCAGCAGCATTTCTGGACTAGCGGGAGGCGCAGATACGCAGTATTTT. The chain recombines TRBV7-3 with TRBJ2-3; 14 bases are a match to TRBD2. This CDR3 spans 17 amino acids. Trimming cost V 5 bases and J 4 bases; bases outside gene matches: 8. Germline V gene sequence: CDR1 SGHTA, CDR2 FQGTGA.

The V call is TRBV5-5, the J call TRBJ2-5; D call uncertain. Trimming shortened V by 3 bases and J by 1 base, and 7 bases separated the two germline ends. This CDR3 has 13 amino acids. From germline, CDR1 is SGHKS and CDR2 YYEKEE (reference sequence). DNA of the CDR3: TGTGCCAGCAGCTACTCGGTCCAAGAGACCCAGTACTTC. Translated, it gives CASSYSVQETQYF.

This sequence joins TRBV6-4 and TRBJ2-7, with 7 bases that match TRBD1. CDR1 is MRHNA, CDR2 SNTAGT, per germline. The CDR3 has 15 amino acids. V lost 3 bases and J lost 3; bases outside the gene matches: 8. The CDR3 DNA is TGTGCCAGCAGTGAACAGGGGCAGGGCTTCTACGAGCAGTACTTC. This gives the protein CASSEQGQGFYEQYF.

V usage is TRBV5-8 and J usage is TRBJ1-1; D is ambiguous. The length of the CDR3 is 12 residues. The germline gives CDR1 SGHTS, CDR2 YDEGEE. V was cut by 7 bases and J by 1 base, with 8 bases left in between. The CDR3 coding sequence is TGTGCCAGCGGATACAGGAACACTGAAGCTTTCTTT. It translates to CASGYRNTEAFF.

The rearrangement links TRBV5-4 to TRBJ2-3; perhaps TRBD1 as D (5 bases). Trimming cost V 2 bases and J 0 bases, with 10 bases left between them. The CDR3 spans 15 residues. In germline, CDR1 is SGHNT, CDR2 YYREEE (reference sequence). Here the CDR3 DNA reads TGTGCCAGCAGCTTCAAAGGGGCCAGCACAGATACGCAGTATTTT. Translation gives CASSFKGASTDTQYF.

This clone showed up just a few times. The V gene is TRBV28, the J gene TRBJ2-1; perhaps TRBD1 as D (6 bases). The CDR3 has 13 residues. Trimming left V 10 bases short and J 7 bases short, with 17 bases between. Germline CDR1 MDHEN, CDR2 SYDVKM. The CDR3, as DNA: TGTGCCACCCGGTCCCCAGGGGCGAATGAGCAGTTCTTC. This gives the protein CATRSPGANEQFF.

The chain is built from TRBV2 and TRBJ2-5, with 7 bases fitting TRBD2. CDR3 size: 16 residues. The J segment lost 2 bases and the V segment lost 2 bases, leaving 8 bases of the junction unmatched. Germline V gives CDR1 SNHLY, CDR2 FYNNEI. The CDR3 bases are TGTGCCAGCAGTGAAAGGGCAGGCGGGGGACAAGAGACCCAGTACTTC. Amino acids: CASSERAGGGQETQYF.

The J gene is TRBJ1-1, the V gene TRBV15; 7 bases match TRBD1. The CDR3 is 15 amino acids. With 0 bases clipped from V and 4 bases from J, the junction kept 5 bases outside the gene matches. Germline-derived CDR1 and CDR2 are LNHNV and YYDKDF (reference sequence). The chain's CDR3 is CATSREGAGGTEAFF. DNA of the CDR3: TGTGCCACCAGCAGAGAAGGGGCAGGGGGCACTGAAGCTTTCTTT.

V and J are TRBV12-5 and TRBJ1-1, with D perhaps matching TRBD1 (6 bases). The CDR3 has 14 residues. Germline V gene lookup returns CDR1 LGHNT and CDR2 FRNRAP. The ends were cut back, 1 base at V and 4 bases at J, with 10 bases in the middle. In DNA, the CDR3 is TGTGCTAGTGGTTTGGAAACAGGGTTCACTGAAGCTTTCTTT. Protein sequence: CASGLETGFTEAFF.

The chain recombines TRBV5-6 with TRBJ1-2, with a possible D match to TRBD1 (6 bases). V lost 1 base and J lost 4, with 17 bases in between. CDR1 is SGHDT and CDR2 is YYEEEE in the germline V gene. The CDR3 consists of 16 residues. DNA of the CDR3: TGTGCCAGCAGCTTGTTACGGGCGGGGGCGGCCTATGGCTACACCTTC. This sequence encodes CASSLLRAGAAYGYTF.

This clone came up a few times. The chain couples TRBV7-3 to TRBJ2-3; TRBD2 agrees at 9 bases. The CDR3 has 15 amino acids. The junction had 6 bases not matched to a gene; V was cut back by 4 bases and J by 4 bases. In germline, CDR1 is SGHTA, CDR2 FQGTGA. CDR3 sequence reads: CASSSPGLASDTQYF. The CDR3 bases are TGTGCCAGCAGCTCCCCGGGACTAGCTTCAGATACGCAGTATTTT.

This rearrangement joins TRBV9 to TRBJ1-1, with 7 bases identical to TRBD1. Trimming took 0 bases from V and 6 from J; bases not matched to a gene: 2. Germline lookup yields CDR1 SGDLS and CDR2 YYNGEE. This CDR3 has 13 amino acids. The CDR3 bases are TGTGCCAGCAGCGTAGAGGGGGCATCTGAAGCTTTCTTT. It translates to CASSVEGASEAFF. The variable domain in full, with the rest retrieved from reference TRBV9 and TRBJ1-1, is DSGVTQTPKHLITATGQRVTLRCSPRSGDLSVYWYQQSLDQGLQFLIQYYNGEERAKGNILERFSAQQFPDLHSELNLSSLELGDSALYFCASSVEGASEAFFGQGTRLTVV.